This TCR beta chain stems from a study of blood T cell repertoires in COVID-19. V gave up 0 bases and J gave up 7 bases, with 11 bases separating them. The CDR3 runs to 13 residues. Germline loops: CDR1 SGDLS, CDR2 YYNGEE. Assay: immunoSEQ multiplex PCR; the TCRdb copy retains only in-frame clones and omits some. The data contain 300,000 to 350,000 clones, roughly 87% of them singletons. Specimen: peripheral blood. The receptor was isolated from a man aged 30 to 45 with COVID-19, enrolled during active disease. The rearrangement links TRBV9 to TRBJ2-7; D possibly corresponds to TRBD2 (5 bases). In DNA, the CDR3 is TGTGCCAGCAGCGTAGGAGGGAGAGGGGAGCAGTACTTC. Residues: CASSVGGRGEQYF.